The present TCR beta chain was sequenced within a study of identical twins. Study observations and caveats: While abundant cord blood beta clonotypes carried fewer insertions, memory repertoires showed no such pattern.

The CDR3 covers 15 residues. In germline, CDR1 is MNHNS, CDR2 SASEGT. Trimming left V 2 bases short and J 7 bases short, with 17 bases between. About this clonotype itself: The antigen is not known.

Using its own MiXCR run on the 5' RACE reads, TCRdb lists one record per CDR3 protein. This table holds approximately 500,000 distinct CDR3 sequences, roughly 24% found once. In addition, the sample was reused for a study of T cells expressing NK-cell markers. This second study says: Seropositivity for HCMV was found in seven of the eight sequenced donors, with one seronegative. The dominant NKG2C+ clonotypes represented about 1.0-7.5% of CD8+ T cells in 6 or 7 donors. The study left the HCMV specificity of expanded NKG2C+ T cell clones unresolved.

The clonotype comes from a young woman in good health. The chain carries TRBV6-1 and TRBJ1-2, with D possibly matching TRBD1 (5 bases). The specimen was CD4+ T cells sorted from blood. The CDR3 sequence is CASSEFLGGSAGYTF. In DNA, the CDR3 is TGTGCCAGCAGTGAATTTCTCGGGGGGAGCGCTGGCTACACCTTC.